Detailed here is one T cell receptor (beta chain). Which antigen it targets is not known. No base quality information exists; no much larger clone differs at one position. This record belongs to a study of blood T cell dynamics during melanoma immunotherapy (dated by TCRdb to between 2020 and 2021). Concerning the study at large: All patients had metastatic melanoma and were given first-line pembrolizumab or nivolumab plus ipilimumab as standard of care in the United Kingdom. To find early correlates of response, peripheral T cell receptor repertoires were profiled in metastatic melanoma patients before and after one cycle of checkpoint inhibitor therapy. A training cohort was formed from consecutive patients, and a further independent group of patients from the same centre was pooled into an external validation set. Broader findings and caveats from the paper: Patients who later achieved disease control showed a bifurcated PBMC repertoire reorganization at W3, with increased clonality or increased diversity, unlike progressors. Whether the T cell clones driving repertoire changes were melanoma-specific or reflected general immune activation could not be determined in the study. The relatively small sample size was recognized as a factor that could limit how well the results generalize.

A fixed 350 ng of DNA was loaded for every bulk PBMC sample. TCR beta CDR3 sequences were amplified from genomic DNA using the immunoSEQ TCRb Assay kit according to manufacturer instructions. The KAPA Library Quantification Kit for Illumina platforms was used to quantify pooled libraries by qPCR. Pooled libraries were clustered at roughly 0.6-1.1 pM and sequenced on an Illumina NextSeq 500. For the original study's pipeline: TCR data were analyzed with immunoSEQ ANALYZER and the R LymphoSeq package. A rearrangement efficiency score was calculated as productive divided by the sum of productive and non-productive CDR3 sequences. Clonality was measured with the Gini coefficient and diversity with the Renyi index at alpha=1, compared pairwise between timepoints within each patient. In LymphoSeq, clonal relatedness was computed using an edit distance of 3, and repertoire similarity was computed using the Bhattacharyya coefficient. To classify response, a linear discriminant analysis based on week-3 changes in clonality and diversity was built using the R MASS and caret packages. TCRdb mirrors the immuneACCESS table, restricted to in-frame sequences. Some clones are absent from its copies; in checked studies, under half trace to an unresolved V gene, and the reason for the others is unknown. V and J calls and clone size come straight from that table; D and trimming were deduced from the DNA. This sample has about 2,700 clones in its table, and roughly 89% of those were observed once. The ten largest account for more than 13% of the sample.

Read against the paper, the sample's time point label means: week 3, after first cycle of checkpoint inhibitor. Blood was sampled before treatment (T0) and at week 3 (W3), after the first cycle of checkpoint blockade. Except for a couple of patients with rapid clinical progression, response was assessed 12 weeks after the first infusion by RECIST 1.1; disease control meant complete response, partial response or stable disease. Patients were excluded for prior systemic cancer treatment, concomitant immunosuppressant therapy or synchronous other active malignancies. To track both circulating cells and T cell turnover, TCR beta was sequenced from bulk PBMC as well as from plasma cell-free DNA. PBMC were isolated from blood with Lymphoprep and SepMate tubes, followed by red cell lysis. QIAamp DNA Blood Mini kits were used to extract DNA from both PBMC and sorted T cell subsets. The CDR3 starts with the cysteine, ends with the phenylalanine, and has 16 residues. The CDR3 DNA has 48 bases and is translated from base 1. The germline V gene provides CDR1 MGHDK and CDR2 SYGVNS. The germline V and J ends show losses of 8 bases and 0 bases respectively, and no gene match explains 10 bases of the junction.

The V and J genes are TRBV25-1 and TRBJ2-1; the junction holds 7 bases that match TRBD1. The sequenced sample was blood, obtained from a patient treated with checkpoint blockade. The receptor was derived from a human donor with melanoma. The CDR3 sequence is CASSTAGTASYNEQFF. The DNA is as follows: TGTGCCAGCTCCACCGCCGGGACAGCCTCCTACAATGAGCAGTTCTTC. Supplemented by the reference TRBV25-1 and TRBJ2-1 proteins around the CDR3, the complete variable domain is EADIYQTPRYLVIGTGKKITLECSQTMGHDKMYWYQQDPGMELHLIHYSYGVNSTEKGDLSSESTVSRIRTEHFPLTLESARPSHTSQYLCASSTAGTASYNEQFFGPGTRLTVL.